This note documents a single T cell receptor beta chain sequence. Its specificity is not known. This CDR3 contains 13 residues. CDR1 and CDR2 (germline): SGHNT, YYREEE (reference sequence). Trimming removed 4 bases from V and 7 bases from J, with 14 bases in between. This specimen belongs to a study of regulatory T cells in long-lasting Graves disease. Broader study findings: Clonotypes that were public and shared totalled 2,500 to 3,000 in persistent patients versus 900 to 1,000 in new patients. TRBV28, TRBJ1-2 and TRBJ2-5 were segments that persistent disease favored.

Time point: persistent/refractory GD, antithyroid drugs over 5 years with positive TRAb. Extracted RNA from PBMCs served as the source of the TCR library. Libraries of TCR beta came from iRepertoire HTBI primers plus Arm-PCR of CDR3 regions. Original handling: Identified segments across samples numbered about 56 TRBV and about 15 TRBJ. A single record per CDR3 protein comes from TCRdb applying MiXCR to the multiplex PCR reads. TCRdb's processing, not the study's, gives the V and J calls here. Found here are roughly 400,000 distinct CDR3 sequences, about 20% of them singletons; the top ten hold less than 25%.

The source of this sequence is a female donor with Graves disease. V is TRBV5-4 and J is TRBJ1-1, with no clear D. Specimen: peripheral blood mononuclear cells (PBMCs), collected when the disease was refractory, from a patient treated with antithyroid drugs. CDR3 nucleotides: TGTGCCAGCAGCACCCTTTTGTTTGATGAAGCTTTCTTT. It specifies CASSTLLFDEAFF.